The rows below give T cell receptor beta chains drawn from one sample of a study of CD8+CD57+ T cells in acquired aplastic anemia. TCRdb re-called the reads with MiXCR, one entry per CDR3 protein. The sample includes approximately 270,000 distinct CDR3 sequences, around 60% of them seen just once. Sequencing input: sorted CD4+, CD8+, or CD8+CD57+ T cells (not recorded which) from PBMCs. Every receptor here comes from a human donor with severe aplastic anemia or a healthy control (not recorded which). The CDR3 runs from the conserved cysteine through the conserved F or W. D genes are given only for firm matches. Expanded clones are given a class, and other clones once, few, many or no size at all.

TRBJ2-3,.,TRBV7-7,.,CASSLDFTDTQYF,TGTGCTAGCAGCTTGGACTTCACAGATACGCAGTATTTT
TRBJ2-1,.,TRBV2,.,CASSDWTTSPNEQLF,TGTGCCAGCAGTGACTGGACCACTAGCCCGAATGAGCAGCTCTTC
TRBJ2-5,TRBD1,TRBV5-4,many,CASSSGTGGLETQYF,TGTGCCAGCAGCTCCGGGACAGGGGGCTTGGAGACCCAGTACTTC
TRBJ2-1,TRBD1,TRBV7-8,.,CASGRGRDNEQFF,TGTGCCAGCGGCAGGGGGCGCGACAATGAGCAGTTCTTC
TRBJ2-5,.,TRBV25-1,.,CASSTPHVAKKSETQYF,TGTGCCAGCAGCACACCCCATGTAGCGAAGAAGTCAGAGACCCAGTACTTC
TRBJ1-5,TRBD1,TRBV7-3,.,CASSLRTGGGQPQHF,TGTGCCAGCAGCTTAAGGACAGGGGGCGGTCAGCCCCAGCATTTT
TRBJ2-7,TRBD2,TRBV20-1,.,CSARGAGAGEQYF,TGCAGTGCTAGGGGAGCGGGGGCTGGTGAGCAGTACTTC
TRBJ2-7,.,TRBV29-1,many,CSVELSYEQYF,TGCAGCGTTGAATTATCCTACGAGCAGTACTTC
TRBJ1-2,.,TRBV29-1,once,CSVEDPELNYGYTF,TGCAGCGTTGAGGACCCTGAACTTAACTATGGCTACACCTTC
TRBJ1-4,.,TRBV19,.,CASSIDHNLRQIEKLFF,TGTGCCAGTAGTATAGACCATAATCTCCGACAGATAGAAAAACTGTTTTTT
TRBJ2-7,.,TRBV5-1,.,CASTPRQGSYEQYF,TGCGCCAGCACCCCCCGTCAGGGATCCTACGAGCAGTACTTC
TRBJ1-1,TRBD1,TRBV29-1,.,CSGTGTAPMNTEAFF,TGCAGCGGCACCGGGACAGCCCCTATGAACACTGAAGCTTTCTTT
TRBJ2-3,.,TRBV19,.,CASSIGFSTDTQYF,TGTGCCAGTAGTATAGGGTTTTCCACAGATACGCAGTATTTT
TRBJ2-7,TRBD2,TRBV6-5,.,CASSYGLAGNYEQYF,TGTGCCAGCAGTTACGGACTAGCGGGAAACTACGAGCAGTACTTC
TRBJ2-5,.,TRBV7-3,.,CASSRLRETEGETQYF,TGTGCCAGCAGCCGACTCAGGGAAACTGAAGGAGAGACCCAGTACTTC